This entry lists 22 T cell receptor beta chains sequenced from one sample in a study of T cell repertoires in cytomegalovirus infection (dated by TCRdb to the late 2010s). These receptors lack a known antigen. Sequenced on an Illumina HiSeq 1500. TCRdb ran its own pipeline on the public reads, namely fastp trimming at Q25 and MiXCR clone calling, and kept in-frame beta chains. Rows with a matching CDR3 protein are joined into one entry that keeps the most common DNA and genes. The sample has some 500,000 distinct CDR3 sequences on record, roughly a third of them singletons. Clones ranked in the top ten supply roughly 16% of the sample. What this sample's treatment or condition label stands for: in vitro stimulation with specific CMV peptide epitopes to enrich CMV-specific T cells. The sample in question was cultured PBMCs, obtained from culture after CMV antigen stimulation. The receptor source for this set is a human donor in good health (CMV status not recorded). Some clones in this sample may be carry-over from other donors' samples.

This chain joins TRBV4-3 and TRBJ2-7, with 9 nucleotides matching TRBD2. The CDR3 runs 15 residues. The V gene end was trimmed by 1 base and the J gene end by 3 bases; junction bases not matched to a gene: 4. Germline CDR1 reads LGHNA; CDR2 reads YSLEER. CDR3 nucleotide sequence: TGCGCCAGCAGCCAAGGGGCTAGCGGGAACTACGAGCAGTACGTC. Translated: CASSQGASGNYEQYV.

This clonotype occurred a few times. This chain joins TRBV7-8 and TRBJ2-7; D is ambiguous. Germline V lookup: CDR1 SGHVS, CDR2 FQNEAQ. The CDR3 spans 12 residues. Between the trimmed V and J ends, which lost 5 bases and 3 bases, there was a span of 8 bases. The DNA of the CDR3 is TGTGCCAGCAGCCAAGAGCTCTACGAGCAGTACGTC. This encodes CASSQELYEQYV.

The CDR3 loop is CASSLLMGSYNEQFF. In DNA, the CDR3 is TGTGCCAGCAGCTTATTGATGGGCTCCTACAATGAGCAGTTCTTC. This sequence joins TRBV7-9 and TRBJ2-1; no clear D. V shed 2 bases and J shed 0 bases, with 8 bases lying between them. The CDR3 extends over 15 amino acids. Looked up from germline, CDR1 is SEHNR and CDR2 is FQNEAQ (reference sequence).

The chain couples TRBV27 to TRBJ1-6; D remains ambiguous. The germline V gene encodes CDR1 MNHEY and CDR2 SMNVEV (reference sequence). The CDR3 has 16 residues. V dropped 4 bases and J dropped 6 bases, with 16 bases sitting between them. CDR3 loop: CASSYPLEGGNSPLHF. The DNA for the CDR3 is TGTGCCAGCAGTTACCCGCTCGAGGGTGGTAATTCACCCCTCCACTTT.

On this clonotype itself: A read error may be the cause here, since a much bigger clone is one base away. The chain links TRBV19 to TRBJ2-3, with D hard to call. Per the germline V gene, CDR1 is LNHDA and CDR2 is SQIVND (reference sequence). The CDR3 extends over 13 amino acids. Trimming cost V 2 bases and J 0 bases, with 3 bases left between them. The CDR3 reads CASSIPSTDTQYF. The CDR3 bases are TGTGCCAGTAGTATACCGAGCACAGATACGCAGTATTTT.

This rearrangement joins TRBV4-1 to TRBJ2-2; the D is unclear. Germline loops: CDR1 MGHRA, CDR2 YSYEKL. This CDR3 comprises 16 residues. The germline V and J ends were trimmed by 4 bases and 2 bases, with 14 bases remaining between them. The CDR3 DNA reads as TGCGCCAGCAGCCTCGACCGAGGCGTAAACACCGGGGAGCTGTTTTTT. Protein: CASSLDRGVNTGELFF.

This clonotype was seen a few times. V gene TRBV18 combines with J gene TRBJ2-1, with a possible D match to TRBD2 (7 bases). The CDR3 has 16 residues. V lost 0 bases and J 7 bases, leaving 16 bases between the germline ends. CDR1 and CDR2 from the germline V gene are KGHSH and LQKENI. CDR3 amino acids: CASSPPGGGSRNEQFF. Here the CDR3 DNA reads TGTGCCAGCTCACCACCGGGGGGCGGGAGTCGGAATGAGCAGTTCTTC.

The table lists this clonotype with many counts. V is TRBV7-2 and J is TRBJ2-3; unclear D gene. The germline V gene has CDR1 SGHTA and CDR2 FQGNSA. The CDR3 is 15 residues long. V was cut by 5 bases and J by 5 bases, with 17 bases left in between. The CDR3 here is CASSPRAPPGDTQYF. In DNA form, the CDR3 reads TGTGCCAGCAGCCCCCGGGCCCCCCCGGGAGATACGCAGTATTTT.

Remarks on this clonotype: This may be a read error, as it is one base from a much larger clone. The gene calls are TRBV6-6 and TRBJ2-7; perhaps TRBD2 as D (5 bases). Germline lookup yields CDR1 MNHNY and CDR2 SVGAGI (reference sequence). The CDR3 consists of 12 residues. The CDR3 here is CASNTGLYVQYF. The CDR3 DNA sequence: TGTGCCAGCAACACTGGACTCTACGTGCAGTACTTC.

J is TRBJ1-3 and V is TRBV6-6; D is ambiguous. V was cut by 0 bases and J by 0 bases, with 12 bases left in between. The CDR3 covers 17 residues. The germline gives CDR1 MNHNY, CDR2 SVGAGI (reference sequence). The CDR3 spells CASSYSSLEYSGNTIYF. In DNA, the CDR3 is TGTGCCAGCAGTTACTCGAGCCTGGAGTACTCTGGAAACACCATATATTTT.

This sequence joins TRBV28 and TRBJ2-7; possibly TRBD2 for D (6 bases). The germline V and J ends were trimmed by 5 bases and 7 bases, with 12 bases remaining between them. Germline assignment: CDR1 MDHEN and CDR2 SYDVKM. This CDR3 spans 12 amino acids. CDR3 in amino acids: CASSLMTREQYF. The CDR3 DNA is TGTGCCAGCAGTCTCATGACTAGAGAGCAGTACTTC. Combining the CDR3 with reference TRBV28 and TRBJ2-7 gives the whole variable domain DVKVTQSSRYLVKRTGEKVFLECVQDMDHENMFWYRQDPGLGLRLIYFSYDVKMKEKGDIPEGYSVSREKKERFSLILESASTNQTSMYLCASSLMTREQYFGPGTRLTVT.

The chain recombines TRBV12-3 or TRBV12-4 with TRBJ1-3, with a possible D match to TRBD1 (6 bases). The CDR3 is 14 amino acids. Trimming took off 4 bases at V and 1 base at J, with 8 bases between the two ends. CDR3: CASSYRVSGNTIYF. CDR3 coding DNA: TGTGCCAGCAGTTACAGGGTTTCTGGAAACACCATATATTTT.

The rearrangement uses TRBV7-2 and TRBJ2-7; 7 bases fit TRBD1. Germline-derived CDR1 and CDR2 are SGHTA and FQGNSA. Trimming removed 6 bases from V and 4 bases from J; junction bases left unmatched: 18. This CDR3 contains 17 residues. CDR3 region: CASSRGRGQGSSYEQYF. CDR3 bases: TGTGCCAGCAGTCGCGGTAGGGGGCAGGGGAGTTCGTACGAGCAGTACTTC.

This clonotype turned up a few times. The rearrangement links TRBV4-3 to TRBJ1-2, with TRBD1 matching over 7 bases. The CDR3 has 18 amino acids. Germline lookup yields CDR1 LGHNA and CDR2 YSLEER. J was trimmed by 1 base and V by 1 base; bases with no gene match: 12. The CDR3 bases are TGCGCCAGCAGCCAAGGGGACAGACCCTTGGGACTTAACTATGGCTACACCTTC. Encoded protein: CASSQGDRPLGLNYGYTF.

The chain combines TRBV5-6 with TRBJ1-1; 7 bases map to TRBD1. The length of the CDR3 is 14 residues. Germline loops: CDR1 SGHDT, CDR2 YYEEEE. The ends lost 3 bases at V and 5 bases at J; junction bases unmatched: 7. CDR3 in amino acids: CASSYQGERTEAFF. In DNA, the CDR3 is TGTGCCAGCAGCTACCAGGGGGAGAGGACTGAAGCTTTCTTT.

This chain connects TRBV7-8 to TRBJ1-1, with D uncertain. The germline gives CDR1 SGHVS, CDR2 FQNEAQ. This CDR3 has 15 amino acids. Trimming took off 4 bases at V and 0 bases at J, with 12 bases between the two ends. The CDR3 nucleotides read TGTGCCAGCAGCTCCCCGGCATCTCTGAACACTGAAGCTTTCTTT. It encodes CASSSPASLNTEAFF.

The V and J genes are TRBV18 and TRBJ2-6; a possible D gene is TRBD2 (5 bases). The CDR3 has 18 amino acids. Germline lookup yields CDR1 KGHSH and CDR2 LQKENI. V lost 3 bases and J lost 0, with 15 bases in between. Here the CDR3 DNA reads TGTGCCAGCTCACCTCTCGCGGACTGGGGCTCTGGGGCCAACGTCCTGACTTTC. Translation: CASSPLADWGSGANVLTF. The variable domain in full, completed from reference TRBV18 and TRBJ2-6, reads NAGVMQNPRHLVRRRGQEARLRCSPMKGHSHVYWYRQLPEEGLKFMVYLQKENIIDESGMPKERFSAEFPKEGPSILRIQQVVRGDSAAYFCASSPLADWGSGANVLTFGAGSRLTVL.

This rearrangement joins TRBV18 to TRBJ2-1; maybe TRBD2 (6 bases). V was cut by 2 bases and J by 5 bases, with 16 bases left in between. The CDR3 has 16 residues. Germline loops: CDR1 KGHSH, CDR2 LQKENI. CDR3 region: CASSPIVAAGNNEQFF. The CDR3 nucleotides are TGTGCCAGCTCACCAATAGTAGCGGCAGGAAACAATGAGCAGTTCTTC.

The chain links TRBV12-3 or TRBV12-4 to TRBJ2-1, with D maybe TRBD2 (7 bases). Trimming took off 11 bases at V and 4 bases at J, with 15 bases between the two ends. This CDR3 comprises 13 residues. The CDR3 sequence: CALKGGLYNEQFF. The CDR3 DNA is TGTGCCCTGAAGGGGGGGTTATACAATGAGCAGTTCTTC.

The V and J genes are TRBV29-1 and TRBJ1-5; D not certain. The CDR3 covers 13 residues. Germline V gene data show CDR1 as SQVTM and CDR2 as ANQGSEA. V lost 7 bases and J lost 4, with 14 bases in between. The CDR3 loop is CSATTARNQPQHF. CDR3 sequence (DNA): TGCAGCGCTACAACCGCCAGGAATCAGCCCCAGCATTTT.

V and J are TRBV2 and TRBJ2-7; 7 bases are a match to TRBD2. J lost 2 bases, V lost 9 bases, and 10 bases had no gene match. This CDR3 comprises 14 residues. Germline values: CDR1 SNHLY, CDR2 FYNNEI. This CDR3 reads CARKAGDPPYEQYF. DNA for the CDR3: TGTGCCAGAAAGGCGGGAGATCCTCCCTACGAGCAGTACTTC.

The chain carries TRBV15 and TRBJ1-5; D is undetermined. The germline CDR1 and CDR2 sequences are LNHNV and YYDKDF (reference sequence). The CDR3 sequence is 16 residues long. V shed 3 bases and J shed 2 bases, with 14 bases lying between them. The CDR3 region has the DNA TGTGCCACCAGCAGGGCCGTCGGGGTGGGCAATCAGCCCCAGCATTTT. Translation: CATSRAVGVGNQPQHF.